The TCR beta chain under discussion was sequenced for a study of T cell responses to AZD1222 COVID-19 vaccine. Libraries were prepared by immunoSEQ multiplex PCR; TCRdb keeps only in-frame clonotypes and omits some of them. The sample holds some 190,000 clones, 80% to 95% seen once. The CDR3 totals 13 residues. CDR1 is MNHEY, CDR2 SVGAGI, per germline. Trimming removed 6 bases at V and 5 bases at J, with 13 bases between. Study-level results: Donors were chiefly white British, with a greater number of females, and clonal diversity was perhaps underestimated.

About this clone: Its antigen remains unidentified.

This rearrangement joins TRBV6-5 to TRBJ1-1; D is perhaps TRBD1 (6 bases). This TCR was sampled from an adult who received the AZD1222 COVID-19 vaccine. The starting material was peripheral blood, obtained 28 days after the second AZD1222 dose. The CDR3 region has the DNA TGTGCCAGCAGCCTCTACAGGGAAACTGAAGCTTTCTTT. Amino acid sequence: CASSLYRETEAFF.